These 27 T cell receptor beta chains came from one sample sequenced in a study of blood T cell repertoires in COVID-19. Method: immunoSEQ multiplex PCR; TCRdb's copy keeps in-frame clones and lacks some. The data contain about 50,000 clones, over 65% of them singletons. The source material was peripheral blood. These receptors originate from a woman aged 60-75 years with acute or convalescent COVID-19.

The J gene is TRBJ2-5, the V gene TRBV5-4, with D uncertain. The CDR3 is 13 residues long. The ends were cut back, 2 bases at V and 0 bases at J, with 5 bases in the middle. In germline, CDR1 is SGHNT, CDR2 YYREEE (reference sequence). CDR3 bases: TGTGCCAGCAGCTTTCCCTACCAAGAGACCCAGTACTTC. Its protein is CASSFPYQETQYF.

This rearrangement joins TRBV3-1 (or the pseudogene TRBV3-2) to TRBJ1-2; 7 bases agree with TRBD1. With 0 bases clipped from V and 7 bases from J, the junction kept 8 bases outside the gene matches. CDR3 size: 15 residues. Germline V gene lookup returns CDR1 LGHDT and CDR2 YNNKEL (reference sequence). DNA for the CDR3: TGTGCCAGCAGCCAAGATGCGGCGGCAGGGGGTGGCTACACCTTC. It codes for CASSQDAAAGGGYTF.

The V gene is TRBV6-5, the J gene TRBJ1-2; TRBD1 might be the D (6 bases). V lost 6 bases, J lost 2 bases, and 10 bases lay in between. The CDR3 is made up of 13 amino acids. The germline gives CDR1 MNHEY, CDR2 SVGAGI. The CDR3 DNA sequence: TGTGCCAGCAGCACCGGACAGAACTATGGCTACACCTTC. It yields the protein CASSTGQNYGYTF.

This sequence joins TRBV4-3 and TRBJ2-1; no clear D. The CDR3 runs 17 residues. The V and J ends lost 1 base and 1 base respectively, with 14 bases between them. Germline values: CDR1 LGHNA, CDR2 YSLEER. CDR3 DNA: TGCGCCAGCAGCCAAGCTCTCGACTTTAGTTCCTACAATGAGCAGTTCTTC. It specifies CASSQALDFSSYNEQFF.

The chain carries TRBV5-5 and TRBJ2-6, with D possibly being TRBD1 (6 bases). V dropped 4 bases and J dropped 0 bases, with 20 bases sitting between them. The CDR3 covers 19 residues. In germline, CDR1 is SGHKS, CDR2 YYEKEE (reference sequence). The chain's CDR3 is CASSRPGQRNPSGANVLTF. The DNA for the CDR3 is TGTGCCAGCAGCCGTCCCGGACAGCGAAACCCCTCTGGGGCCAACGTCCTGACTTTC.

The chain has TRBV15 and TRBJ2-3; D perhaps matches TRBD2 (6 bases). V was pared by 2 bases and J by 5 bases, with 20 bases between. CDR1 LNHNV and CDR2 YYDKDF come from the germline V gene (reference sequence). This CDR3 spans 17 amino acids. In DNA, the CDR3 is TGTGCCACCAGCAGACCCGATGGCCGGGAGACTCAAGATACGCAGTATTTT. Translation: CATSRPDGRETQDTQYF.

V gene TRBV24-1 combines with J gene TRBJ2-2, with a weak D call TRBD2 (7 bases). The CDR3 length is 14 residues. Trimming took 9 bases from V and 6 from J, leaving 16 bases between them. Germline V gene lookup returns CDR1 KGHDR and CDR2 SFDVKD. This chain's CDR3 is CATSGAGAAGELFF. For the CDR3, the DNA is TGTGCCACCTCGGGGGCGGGGGCCGCCGGGGAGCTGTTTTTT.

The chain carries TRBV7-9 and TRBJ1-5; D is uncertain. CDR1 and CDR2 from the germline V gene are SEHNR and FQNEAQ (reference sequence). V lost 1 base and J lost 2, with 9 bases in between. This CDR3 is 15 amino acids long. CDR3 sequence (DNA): TGTGCCAGCAGCTTAGACGGTCAGGGCAATCAGCCCCAGCATTTT. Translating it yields CASSLDGQGNQPQHF.

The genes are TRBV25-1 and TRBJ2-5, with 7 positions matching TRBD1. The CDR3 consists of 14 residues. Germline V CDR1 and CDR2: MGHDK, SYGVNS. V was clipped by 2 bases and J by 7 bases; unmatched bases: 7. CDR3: CASSEQGTGATQYF. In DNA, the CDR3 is TGTGCCAGCAGTGAACAGGGAACAGGGGCGACCCAGTACTTC. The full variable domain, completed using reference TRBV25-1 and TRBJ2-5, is EADIYQTPRYLVIGTGKKITLECSQTMGHDKMYWYQQDPGMELHLIHYSYGVNSTEKGDLSSESTVSRIRTEHFPLTLESARPSHTSQYLCASSEQGTGATQYFGPGTRLLVL.

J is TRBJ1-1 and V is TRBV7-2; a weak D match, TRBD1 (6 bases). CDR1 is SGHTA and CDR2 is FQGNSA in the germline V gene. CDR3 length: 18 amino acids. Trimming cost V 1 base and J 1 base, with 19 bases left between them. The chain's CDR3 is CASSLEISGGRPNTEAFF. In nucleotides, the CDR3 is TGTGCCAGCAGCTTAGAGATATCGGGGGGCAGGCCGAACACTGAAGCTTTCTTT.

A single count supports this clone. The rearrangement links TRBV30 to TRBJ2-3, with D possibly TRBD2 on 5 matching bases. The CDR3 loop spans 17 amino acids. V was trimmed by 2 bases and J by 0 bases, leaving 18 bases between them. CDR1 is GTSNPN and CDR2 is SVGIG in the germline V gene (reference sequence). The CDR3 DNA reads TGTGCCTGGAGTAGGGTTAGCGACTACTCTAGCACAGATACGCAGTATTTT. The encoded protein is CAWSRVSDYSSTDTQYF.

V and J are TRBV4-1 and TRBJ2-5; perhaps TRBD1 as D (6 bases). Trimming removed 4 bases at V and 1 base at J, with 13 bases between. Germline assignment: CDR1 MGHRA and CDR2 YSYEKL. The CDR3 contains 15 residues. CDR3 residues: CASSRGQMFQETQYF. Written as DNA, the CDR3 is TGCGCCAGCAGCCGGGGACAAATGTTCCAAGAGACCCAGTACTTC.

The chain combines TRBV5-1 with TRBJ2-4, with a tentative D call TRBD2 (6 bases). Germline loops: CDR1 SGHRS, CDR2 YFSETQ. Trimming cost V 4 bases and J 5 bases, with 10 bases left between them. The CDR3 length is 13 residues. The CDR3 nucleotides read TGCGCCAGCAGCCCCGGGGGTCAAAACATTCAGTACTTC. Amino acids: CASSPGGQNIQYF.

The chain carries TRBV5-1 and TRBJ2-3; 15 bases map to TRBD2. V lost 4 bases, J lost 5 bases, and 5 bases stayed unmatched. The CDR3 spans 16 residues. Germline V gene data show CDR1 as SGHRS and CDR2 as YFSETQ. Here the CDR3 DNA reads TGCGCCAGCAGCGGGGGACTAGCGGGAGGTAAAGATACGCAGTATTTT. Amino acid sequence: CASSGGLAGGKDTQYF.

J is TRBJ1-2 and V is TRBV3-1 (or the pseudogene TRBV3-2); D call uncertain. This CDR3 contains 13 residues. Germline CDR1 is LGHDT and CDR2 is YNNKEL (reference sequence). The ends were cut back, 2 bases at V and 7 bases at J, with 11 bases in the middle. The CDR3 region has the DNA TGTGCCAGCAGCCAAAGCTCACGAAGTGGCTACACCTTC. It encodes CASSQSSRSGYTF.

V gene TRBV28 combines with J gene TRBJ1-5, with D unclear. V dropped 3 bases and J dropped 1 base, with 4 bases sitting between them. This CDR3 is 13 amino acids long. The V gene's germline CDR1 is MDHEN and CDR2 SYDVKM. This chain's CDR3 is CASSLASNQPQHF. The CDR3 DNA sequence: TGTGCCAGCAGTTTGGCAAGCAATCAGCCCCAGCATTTT.

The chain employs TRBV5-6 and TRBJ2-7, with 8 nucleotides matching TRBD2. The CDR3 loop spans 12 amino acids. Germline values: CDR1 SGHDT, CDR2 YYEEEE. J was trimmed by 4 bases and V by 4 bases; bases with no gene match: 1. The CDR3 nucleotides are TGTGCCAGCAGCACTAGCGGATACGAGCAGTACTTC. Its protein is CASSTSGYEQYF.

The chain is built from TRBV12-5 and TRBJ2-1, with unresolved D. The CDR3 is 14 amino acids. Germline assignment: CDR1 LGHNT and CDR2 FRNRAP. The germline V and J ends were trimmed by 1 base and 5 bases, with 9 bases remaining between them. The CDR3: CASGLGHPDNEQFF. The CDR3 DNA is TGTGCTAGTGGTTTGGGACACCCAGACAATGAGCAGTTCTTC. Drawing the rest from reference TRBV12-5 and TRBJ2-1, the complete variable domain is DARVTQTPRHKVTEMGQEVTMRCQPILGHNTVFWYRQTMMQGLELLAYFRNRAPLDDSGMPKDRFSAEMPDATLATLKIQPSEPRDSAVYFCASGLGHPDNEQFFGPGTRLTVL.

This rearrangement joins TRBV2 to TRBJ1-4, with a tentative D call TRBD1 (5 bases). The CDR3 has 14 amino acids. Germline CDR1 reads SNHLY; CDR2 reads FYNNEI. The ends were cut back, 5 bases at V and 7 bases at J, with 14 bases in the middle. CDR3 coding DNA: TGTGCCAGCAGTTGGATGGGGCAGGGTGAAAAACTGTTTTTT. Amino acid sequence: CASSWMGQGEKLFF.

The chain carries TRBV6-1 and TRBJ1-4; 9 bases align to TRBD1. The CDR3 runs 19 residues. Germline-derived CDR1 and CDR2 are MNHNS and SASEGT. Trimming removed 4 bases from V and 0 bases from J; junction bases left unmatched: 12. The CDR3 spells CASSGRDRERGATNEKLFF. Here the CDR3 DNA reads TGTGCCAGCAGTGGACGGGACAGGGAAAGAGGTGCAACTAATGAAAAACTGTTTTTT.

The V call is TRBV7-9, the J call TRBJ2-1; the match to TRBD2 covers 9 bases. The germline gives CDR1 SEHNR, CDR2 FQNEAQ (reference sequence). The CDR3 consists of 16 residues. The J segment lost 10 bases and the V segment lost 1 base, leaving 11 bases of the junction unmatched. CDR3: CASSLEVAGVTLEQFF. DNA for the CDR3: TGTGCCAGCAGCTTAGAAGTAGCGGGAGTAACTTTGGAGCAGTTCTTC.

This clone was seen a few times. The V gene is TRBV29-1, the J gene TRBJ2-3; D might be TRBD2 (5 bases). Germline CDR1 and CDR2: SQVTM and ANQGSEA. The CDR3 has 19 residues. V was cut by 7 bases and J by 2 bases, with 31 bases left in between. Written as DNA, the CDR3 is TGCAGCGGAGGGTCCTTCGCAGTACTAAATACATTAAACACAGATACGCAGTATTTT. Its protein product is CSGGSFAVLNTLNTDTQYF.

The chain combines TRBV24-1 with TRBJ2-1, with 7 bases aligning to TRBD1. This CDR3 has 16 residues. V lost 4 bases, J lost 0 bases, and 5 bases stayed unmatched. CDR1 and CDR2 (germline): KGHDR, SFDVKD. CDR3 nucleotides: TGTGCCACCAGTGACCACAGGGGCAGCTCCTACAATGAGCAGTTCTTC. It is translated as CATSDHRGSSYNEQFF.

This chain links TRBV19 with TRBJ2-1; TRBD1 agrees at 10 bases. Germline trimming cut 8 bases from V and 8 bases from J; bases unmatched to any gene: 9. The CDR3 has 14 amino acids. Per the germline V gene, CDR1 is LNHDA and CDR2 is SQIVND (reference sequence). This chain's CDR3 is CASSRDRGSHEQFF. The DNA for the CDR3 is TGTGCCAGTTCCCGGGACAGGGGATCCCATGAGCAGTTCTTC. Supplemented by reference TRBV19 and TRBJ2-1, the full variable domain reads DGGITQSPKYLFRKEGQNVTLSCEQNLNHDAMYWYRQDPGQGLRLIYYSQIVNDFQKGDIAEGYSVSREKKESFPLTVTSAQKNPTAFYLCASSRDRGSHEQFFGPGTRLTVL.

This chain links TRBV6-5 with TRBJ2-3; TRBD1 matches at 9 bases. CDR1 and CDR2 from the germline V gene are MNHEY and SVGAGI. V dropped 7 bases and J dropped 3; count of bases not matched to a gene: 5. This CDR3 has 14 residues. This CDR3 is CASKDRGGTDTQYF. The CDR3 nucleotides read TGTGCCAGCAAGGACAGGGGTGGGACAGATACGCAGTATTTT.

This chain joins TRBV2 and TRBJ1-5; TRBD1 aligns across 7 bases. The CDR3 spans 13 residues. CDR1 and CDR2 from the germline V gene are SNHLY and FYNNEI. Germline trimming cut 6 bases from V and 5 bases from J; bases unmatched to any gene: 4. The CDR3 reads CASSRDSDQPQHF. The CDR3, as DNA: TGTGCCAGCAGCCGGGACAGCGATCAGCCCCAGCATTTT. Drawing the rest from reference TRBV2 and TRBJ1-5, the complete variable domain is EPEVTQTPSHQVTQMGQEVILRCVPISNHLYFYWYRQILGQKVEFLVSFYNNEISEKSEIFDDQFSVERPDGSNFTLKIRSTKLEDSAMYFCASSRDSDQPQHFGDGTRLSIL.

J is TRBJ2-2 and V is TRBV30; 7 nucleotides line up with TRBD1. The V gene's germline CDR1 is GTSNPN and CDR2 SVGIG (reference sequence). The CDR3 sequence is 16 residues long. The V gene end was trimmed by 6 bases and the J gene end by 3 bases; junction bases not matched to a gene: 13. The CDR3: CACRPGRGSYTGELFF. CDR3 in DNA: TGTGCCTGCCGACCAGGCAGGGGGAGTTACACCGGGGAGCTGTTTTTT.